The 7 T cell receptor beta chains given below trace back to one sample, sequenced in a study of T cell clones after liver transplantation (dated by TCRdb to between 2017 and 2020). Receptors were amplified or captured by the immunoSEQ multiplex PCR assay. This is the immuneACCESS table as TCRdb keeps it, with only in-frame sequences that have V and J called. A part of the clones is gone; compared with another copy, unresolved V genes explain less than half, and the rest is unexplained. The sample profile shows 40,000 to 65,000 clones; approximately 88% of them were found once. Clones ranked in the top ten supply roughly 8.1% of the sample. The label giving this sample's time point can be read as: pre-transplant. Sequences were derived from CD4+ T cells from blood, sampled before liver transplant. The receptors derive from a human donor who received a liver transplant.

This chain joins TRBV19 and TRBJ1-2; D is perhaps TRBD1 (6 bases). The length of the CDR3 is 16 residues. Trimming shortened V by 7 bases and J by 7 bases, and 25 bases separated the two germline ends. Germline V lookup: CDR1 LNHDA, CDR2 SQIVND (reference sequence). The CDR3 protein is CASTSWGHTRRFGYTF. The CDR3 region has the DNA TGTGCCAGTACCTCATGGGGACACACCCGAAGGTTTGGCTACACCTTC.

The chain joins TRBV5-1 to TRBJ2-1; D unresolved. Germline CDR1 is SGHRS and CDR2 is YFSETQ. Trimming shortened V by 0 bases and J by 5 bases, and 6 bases separated the two germline ends. The CDR3 spans 13 residues. This CDR3 is CASSLASNNEQFF. DNA for the CDR3: TGCGCCAGCAGCTTGGCTAGTAACAATGAGCAGTTCTTC. Full variable domain (remainder filled in from reference TRBV5-1 and TRBJ2-1): KAGVTQTPRYLIKTRGQQVTLSCSPISGHRSVSWYQQTPGQGLQFLFEYFSETQRNKGNFPGRFSGRQFSNSRSEMNVSTLELGDSALYLCASSLASNNEQFFGPGTRLTVL.

This clone appeared once. DNA for the CDR3: TGTGCCAGCAGCTTAGAGGGCAGTTTGGCCGAGCAGTACTTC. Amino acid sequence: CASSLEGSLAEQYF. The V call is TRBV7-9, the J call TRBJ2-7; no definite D call. V gave up 1 base and J gave up 6 bases, with 13 bases separating them. The CDR3 covers 14 residues. Germline CDR1 and CDR2: SEHNR and FQNEAQ (reference sequence).

The chain has TRBV4-1 and TRBJ1-5; no definite D call. V lost 0 bases, J lost 0 bases, and 6 bases lay in between. CDR3 length: 15 amino acids. Looked up from germline, CDR1 is MGHRA and CDR2 is YSYEKL. CDR3 nucleotide sequence: TGCGCCAGCAGCCAAGAGGGTTCTAGCAATCAGCCCCAGCATTTT. It yields the protein CASSQEGSSNQPQHF.

The CDR3 reads CASSADTRGGYGYTF. The CDR3 DNA reads as TGTGCCAGCAGTGCTGACACCCGAGGAGGCTATGGCTACACCTTC. The chain joins TRBV25-1 to TRBJ1-2; D call uncertain. Trimming removed 4 bases from V and 4 bases from J, with 16 bases in between. The CDR3 is 15 residues long. Germline CDR1 reads MGHDK; CDR2 reads SYGVNS.

J is TRBJ2-7 and V is TRBV7-9; D unclear. The ends were cut back, 7 bases at V and 6 bases at J, with 28 bases in the middle. The CDR3 covers 17 residues. Germline lookup yields CDR1 SEHNR and CDR2 FQNEAQ (reference sequence). This CDR3 is CASILIGQVPHSGEQYF. CDR3 DNA: TGTGCCAGCATACTCATTGGGCAGGTTCCCCATTCCGGCGAGCAGTACTTC.

The chain carries TRBV6-4 and TRBJ2-2, with TRBD1 matching 9 bases. The CDR3 runs to 16 residues. Germline V gene sequence: CDR1 MRHNA, CDR2 SNTAGT. Trimming cost V 2 bases and J 5 bases; bases outside gene matches: 6. The CDR3 spells CASSDTTGGRTGELFF. CDR3 DNA sequence: TGTGCCAGCAGTGACACCACAGGGGGCAGAACCGGGGAGCTGTTTTTT.